The clone carrying this TCR beta chain was detected only once. Its specificity is unknown. The data are from a study of shared clonotypes between healthy human individuals. Overall study findings and caveats: Sequencing depth was predicted to influence how clonotypes are shared among donors.

Using immunoSEQ multiplex PCR, the repertoire was profiled, and TCRdb retains in-frame clones only, with some absent. The sample lists fewer than 2.5 million clones, 93% seen once, with approximately 0.36% in the top ten. The CDR3 is 15 residues long. V lost 3 bases to trimming and J lost 1 base, with 10 bases between them. Germline-derived CDR1 and CDR2 are MNHEY and SMNVEV (reference sequence). Sequenced material: naive CD4+ T cells from PBMCs. Documented subset: CD45RA+ positively selected. V gene TRBV27 combines with J gene TRBJ2-1, with D perhaps given as TRBD1 or TRBD2 (5 bases each). The sequence came from a man between 18 and 35 years old in good health. Some clones in this sample may be carry-over from other donors' samples. Here the CDR3 reads CASSFLGVSYNEQFF. The CDR3 nucleotides are TGTGCCAGCAGTTTTTTGGGGGTATCCTACAATGAGCAGTTCTTC.